The entry below describes one T cell receptor beta chain. Its antigen is not known. The sample comes from a study of cytomegalovirus exposure and HLA in healthy donors. For the study at large: Tens of millions of unique TCR sequences came from HLA-typed donors in an early release.

The CDR3 covers 14 residues. V trimming: 6 bases; J trimming: 4 bases; junction bases outside the gene matches: 5. Germline assignment: CDR1 ENHRY and CDR2 SYGVKD. Study-level points and caveats: In a later analysis, a genetic analysis reported fewer productive-TCR N-insertions in an Asian-associated ancestry cluster than the cohort average. Three chains linked to CMV were shown in vitro to be specific for CMV antigens.

Amplification used 60 Vbeta primers and 13 Jbeta primers. The method was immunoSEQ multiplex PCR; TCRdb's version includes in-frame clones alone and lacks a portion of them. The repertoire holds about 200,000 clones, 70% to 80% seen once, with roughly 1.5% in the top ten. This clonotype was sampled from a woman between 50 and 59 years old in good health and CMV-seronegative. The sequenced sample was PBMCs. The chain carries TRBV10-3 and TRBJ1-1; TRBD1 aligns across 10 bases. In nucleotides, the CDR3 is TGTGCCATCAGCGCCCGGGACAGGGGCACTGAAGCTTTCTTT. Encoded protein: CAISARDRGTEAFF.